This T cell receptor (beta chain) came from a study of vaccination and CD4 T cells after COVID-19. Sequencing of cultured CD4+ T cell DNA used the Oncomine TCR Beta short-read assay. TCRdb independently ran MiXCR on the PCR reads; one entry per CDR3 protein. Here the sample spans 3,300 or so distinct CDR3 sequences, approximately 31% being singletons. This clonotype is categorized as medium-sized. Its antigen remains unknown. This sample's treatment: roughly nine-day PBMC culture with coronavirus spike peptide pools or control peptides (ViraFEST assay). Alongside roughly 9.2 IU/ml IL-2 and roughly 9.9 ug/ml peptide pools, PBMCs were cultured at about 2.2 million per well. The clonotype originates from a human donor who had recovered from COVID-19. Sequenced material: CD4+ T cells from blood, cultured in vitro.

DNA for the CDR3: TGTGCCAAGGGCTACGGGGTTACAGTACAGAACACTGAAGCTTTCTTT. The encoded protein is CAKGYGVTVQNTEAFF. This chain joins TRBV11-2 and TRBJ1-1; D remains ambiguous. The length of the CDR3 is 16 residues. V was pared by 10 bases and J by 1 base, with 22 bases between. Germline V lookup: CDR1 SGHAT, CDR2 FQNNGV.